These 24 T cell receptor beta chains were all obtained from the same sample, sequenced in a study of a mutant IDH1 vaccine in newly diagnosed glioma (dated by TCRdb to about 2021). This sample's time point label indicates: week 23, last vaccination. Each vaccine dose was 300 ug of a 20-mer mutant IDH1 peptide in Montanide, given subcutaneously with topical imiquimod. Library prep was done by the immunoSEQ multiplex PCR assay. As stored in TCRdb, this immuneACCESS dataset retains in-frame rearrangements with V and J assigned. A fraction of the clones does not appear; measured against another copy, unresolved V genes explain less than half of the discrepancy, and the remainder lacks a known reason. This sample has roughly 45,000 clones in its table, and less than 85% of those were observed once. The ten top clones hold about 2.4% of the sample. No antigen is known for these receptors. The sequences come from PBMCs, collected from a glioma patient whose treatment included an IDH1 peptide vaccine. Receptor source: a woman younger than 30 with glioma. Some clones in this sample may be carry-over from other donors' samples.

This chain uses TRBV6-6 with TRBJ1-3; tentative D call: TRBD1 (5 bases). There are 16 residues in the CDR3. Germline CDR1 reads MNHNY; CDR2 reads SVGAGI (reference sequence). V lost 5 bases and J 3 bases, leaving 17 bases between the germline ends. CDR3 nucleotide sequence: TGTGCCAGCAGTATCCGTAGTACAGGAGTTGGAAACACCATATATTTT. Its protein product is CASSIRSTGVGNTIYF.

In its sample, this clone was seen once. The V and J genes are TRBV6-1 and TRBJ1-4; D ambiguous. Between the trimmed V and J ends, which lost 7 bases and 2 bases, there was a span of 11 bases. Germline CDR1 and CDR2: MNHNS and SASEGT. This CDR3 is 14 amino acids long. The DNA of the CDR3 is TGTGCCAGCAACCGGCTGGGGACTAATGAAAAACTGTTTTTT. As protein: CASNRLGTNEKLFF.

J is TRBJ2-3 and V is TRBV10-3, with TRBD2 identical over 7 bases. Germline V gene data show CDR1 as ENHRY and CDR2 as SYGVKD. The V gene end was trimmed by 8 bases and the J gene end by 6 bases; junction bases not matched to a gene: 5. The CDR3 totals 12 residues. This CDR3 reads CAIQAGADTQYF. CDR3 in DNA: TGTGCCATCCAGGCGGGAGCTGATACGCAGTATTTT.

V is TRBV28 and J is TRBJ1-2; D may be TRBD1 (5 bases). Trimming stripped 5 bases from V and 5 bases from J, with 15 bases between. The CDR3 length is 14 residues. Germline CDR1 MDHEN, CDR2 SYDVKM. The CDR3 sequence is CASSPAQELYGYTF. CDR3 coding DNA: TGTGCCAGCAGTCCGGCACAGGAACTTTATGGCTACACCTTC.

This chain joins TRBV7-6 and TRBJ2-1; TRBD2 matches at 7 bases. J lost 4 bases, V lost 3 bases, and 6 bases had no gene match. Germline CDR1 SGHVS, CDR2 FNYEAQ. The CDR3 consists of 15 residues. The CDR3 region has the DNA TGTGCCAGCAGCTTTACGGGGGAGGGATACAATGAGCAGTTCTTC. Translating it yields CASSFTGEGYNEQFF.

The rearrangement joins TRBV5-4 to TRBJ2-7; possibly TRBD1 or TRBD2 for D (5 bases each). The germline CDR1 and CDR2 sequences are SGHNT and YYREEE (reference sequence). The V end lost 5 bases, the J end lost 4 bases, and 13 bases lay between the germline ends. This CDR3 has 13 residues. The CDR3 protein is CASSPGTEYEQYF. The CDR3 DNA reads TGTGCCAGCAGTCCCGGGACCGAGTACGAGCAGTACTTC.

This clone was seen just once. This rearrangement joins TRBV29-1 to TRBJ2-2; maybe TRBD1 (6 bases). Germline V gene data show CDR1 as SQVTM and CDR2 as ANQGSEA. V was clipped by 5 bases and J by 1 base, with 11 bases between them. This CDR3 comprises 14 residues. DNA for the CDR3: TGCAGCGTTTGGACAGAGCGGAACACCGGGGAGCTGTTTTTT. It is translated as CSVWTERNTGELFF.

V usage is TRBV4-1 and J usage is TRBJ2-7; the D is unclear. This CDR3 region has 15 residues. The ends were cut back, 0 bases at V and 7 bases at J, with 16 bases in the middle. The germline V gene encodes CDR1 MGHRA and CDR2 YSYEKL. CDR3 sequence (DNA): TGCGCCAGCAGCCAAGACCCCTTAGACTTCTGGGAGCAGTACTTC. It codes for CASSQDPLDFWEQYF.

The J gene is TRBJ2-7, the V gene TRBV19; 7 nucleotides match TRBD1. The junction had 11 bases not matched to a gene; V was cut back by 3 bases and J by 3 bases. In germline, CDR1 is LNHDA, CDR2 SQIVND (reference sequence). The CDR3 is 16 residues long. The CDR3 is CASSIQPPGQYYEQYF. CDR3 bases: TGTGCCAGTAGTATTCAACCTCCGGGACAGTACTACGAGCAGTACTTC.

The chain couples TRBV10-3 to TRBJ2-7; 8 bases line up with TRBD1. V dropped 0 bases and J dropped 0; count of bases not matched to a gene: 4. CDR3 size: 16 residues. Looked up from germline, CDR1 is ENHRY and CDR2 is SYGVKD. CDR3 in amino acids: CAISESGGTGSYEQYF. CDR3 DNA sequence: TGTGCCATCAGTGAGTCTGGCGGGACAGGCTCCTACGAGCAGTACTTC.

This clone appeared once. This chain links TRBV27 with TRBJ1-2; a weak D match, TRBD1 (6 bases). Germline V gene lookup returns CDR1 MNHEY and CDR2 SMNVEV (reference sequence). V lost 3 bases and J lost 6, with 14 bases in between. The CDR3 spans 14 residues. In DNA, the CDR3 is TGTGCCAGCAGTTTGGCGCACAGGGCAAATGGCTACACCTTC. It codes for CASSLAHRANGYTF.

The chain couples TRBV11-1 to TRBJ2-3; 9 bases fit TRBD2. With V trimmed by 5 bases and J by 1 base, 7 bases remained unmatched. From germline, CDR1 is SGHAT and CDR2 FQDESV (reference sequence). This CDR3 contains 16 residues. CDR3 residues: CASSERQRGGTDTQYF. CDR3 nucleotide sequence: TGTGCCAGCAGCGAGCGTCAGCGGGGGGGCACAGATACGCAGTATTTT.

The chain employs TRBV2 and TRBJ2-7; D not certain. The V gene lost 0 bases and the J gene lost 0 bases, with 9 bases spanning the gap. This CDR3 region has 15 residues. Germline loops: CDR1 SNHLY, CDR2 FYNNEI. In DNA form, the CDR3 reads TGTGCCAGCAGTGAAGCTAGGACGGGCTCCTACGAGCAGTACTTC. Its translation: CASSEARTGSYEQYF.

The V gene is TRBV6-5, the J gene TRBJ2-5; D not resolved. Germline values: CDR1 MNHEY, CDR2 SVGAGI. The CDR3 runs 14 residues. V dropped 2 bases and J dropped 5 bases, with 12 bases sitting between them. This chain's CDR3 is CASSYRRRRETQYF. CDR3 bases: TGTGCCAGCAGTTACCGGCGCCGACGGGAGACCCAGTACTTC.

This chain joins TRBV25-1 and TRBJ2-1; D might be TRBD2 (5 bases). The CDR3 length is 17 residues. From germline, CDR1 is MGHDK and CDR2 SYGVNS. Trimming stripped 5 bases from V and 4 bases from J, with 21 bases between. CDR3 sequence (DNA): TGTGCCAGCAGTTCAAACCCTCCACCCGGGGTATACAATGAGCAGTTCTTC. It specifies CASSSNPPPGVYNEQFF.

The chain carries TRBV30 and TRBJ2-6; no reliable D call. Trimming left V 7 bases short and J 0 bases short, with 13 bases between. Germline V gene sequence: CDR1 GTSNPN, CDR2 SVGIG (reference sequence). There are 15 residues in the CDR3. For the CDR3, the DNA is TGTGCCTCGGGCTGGTCAACCTCTGGGGCCAACGTCCTGACTTTC. It yields the protein CASGWSTSGANVLTF.

This chain uses TRBV19 with TRBJ1-5; D remains unclear. This CDR3 contains 14 residues. Germline assignment: CDR1 LNHDA and CDR2 SQIVND (reference sequence). V was cut by 5 bases and J by 0 bases, with 8 bases left in between. In nucleotides, the CDR3 is TGTGCCAGTAGTCGGGCAGTTAGCAATCAGCCCCAGCATTTT. Protein product: CASSRAVSNQPQHF. Together with reference TRBV19 and TRBJ1-5, the CDR3 gives the full variable domain: DGGITQSPKYLFRKEGQNVTLSCEQNLNHDAMYWYRQDPGQGLRLIYYSQIVNDFQKGDIAEGYSVSREKKESFPLTVTSAQKNPTAFYLCASSRAVSNQPQHFGDGTRLSIL.

The chain recombines TRBV6-4 with TRBJ2-2; 9 bases are a match to TRBD1. Germline trimming cut 9 bases from V and 6 bases from J; bases unmatched to any gene: 14. Germline lookup yields CDR1 MRHNA and CDR2 SNTAGT. CDR3 length: 16 residues. Here the CDR3 reads CASSLEGTGTPGELFF. In DNA form, the CDR3 reads TGTGCCAGTTCCTTAGAAGGGACAGGGACGCCCGGGGAGCTGTTTTTT.

J is TRBJ1-2 and V is TRBV29-1; D perhaps matches TRBD1 (5 bases). The germline CDR1 and CDR2 sequences are SQVTM and ANQGSEA. V was clipped by 7 bases and J by 4 bases, with 16 bases between them. This CDR3 is built from 13 residues. The CDR3 loop reads CSAQGVGLYGYTF. The DNA of the CDR3 is TGCAGCGCTCAGGGCGTCGGGCTCTATGGCTACACCTTC.

The V gene is TRBV27, the J gene TRBJ1-5; possibly TRBD1 for D (5 bases). Germline V gene data show CDR1 as MNHEY and CDR2 as SMNVEV (reference sequence). This CDR3 comprises 13 residues. Trimming took off 3 bases at V and 9 bases at J, with 12 bases between the two ends. The CDR3 loop reads CASSLGRALPQHF. The CDR3 DNA is TGTGCCAGCAGTTTGGGCAGGGCTTTGCCCCAGCATTTT.

The chain links TRBV5-1 to TRBJ1-1; 8 nucleotides align to TRBD1. The CDR3 totals 16 residues. CDR1 is SGHRS and CDR2 is YFSETQ in the germline V gene. V shed 4 bases, J shed 0 bases, and the junction held 8 bases outside the gene matches. The CDR3 loop reads CASSLTGGGMNTEAFF. DNA for the CDR3: TGCGCCAGCAGCCTAACAGGGGGGGGGATGAACACTGAAGCTTTCTTT.

This clone was counted a single time. This sequence joins TRBV2 and TRBJ1-2; D gene ambiguous. The V end was cut by 8 bases, the J end by 5 bases, with 21 bases between. CDR1 is SNHLY, CDR2 FYNNEI, per germline. This CDR3 has 15 amino acids. The CDR3 region has the DNA TGTGCCAGCCACTCGGGCGAGGCAGCGAGATATGGCTACACCTTC. Translating gives CASHSGEAARYGYTF.

The chain carries TRBV2 and TRBJ1-5; D call uncertain. Trimming took off 3 bases at V and 4 bases at J, with 7 bases between the two ends. This CDR3 region has 13 residues. Germline V gene lookup returns CDR1 SNHLY and CDR2 FYNNEI. CDR3 loop: CASSDTKNQPQHF. The DNA of the CDR3 is TGTGCCAGCAGTGACACAAAAAATCAGCCCCAGCATTTT.

The chain couples TRBV7-8 to TRBJ1-2; unclear D gene. Trimming removed 2 bases from V and 3 bases from J, with 10 bases in between. Per the germline V gene, CDR1 is SGHVS and CDR2 is FQNEAQ. The CDR3 consists of 14 residues. As DNA, the CDR3 is TGTGCCAGCAGCTTATCCAGCCTCGACTATGGCTACACCTTC. Translation: CASSLSSLDYGYTF.